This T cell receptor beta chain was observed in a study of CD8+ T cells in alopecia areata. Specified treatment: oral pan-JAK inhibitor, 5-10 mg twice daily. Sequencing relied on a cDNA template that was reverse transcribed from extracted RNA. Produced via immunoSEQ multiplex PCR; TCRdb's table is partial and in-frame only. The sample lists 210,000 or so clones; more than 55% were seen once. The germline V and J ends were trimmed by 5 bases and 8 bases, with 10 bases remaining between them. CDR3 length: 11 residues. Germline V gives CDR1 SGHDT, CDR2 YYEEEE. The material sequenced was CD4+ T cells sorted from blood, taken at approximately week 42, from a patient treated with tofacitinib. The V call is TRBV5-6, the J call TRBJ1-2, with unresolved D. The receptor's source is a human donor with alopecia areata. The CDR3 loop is CASSRERGYTF. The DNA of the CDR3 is TGTGCCAGCAGTAGAGAGCGGGGCTACACCTTC.